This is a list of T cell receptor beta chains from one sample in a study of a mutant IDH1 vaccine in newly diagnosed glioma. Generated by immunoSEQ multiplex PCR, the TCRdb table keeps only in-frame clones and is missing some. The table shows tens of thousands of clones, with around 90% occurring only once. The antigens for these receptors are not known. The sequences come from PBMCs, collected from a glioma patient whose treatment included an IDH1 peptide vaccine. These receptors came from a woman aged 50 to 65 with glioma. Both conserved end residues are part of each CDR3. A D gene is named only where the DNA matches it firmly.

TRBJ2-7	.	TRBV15	TGTGCCACCAGCAGAGATATAGGCATGGGGACCTACGAGCAGTACTTC	CATSRDIGMGTYEQYF
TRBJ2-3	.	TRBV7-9	TGTGCCAGCAGCTTAGACGGAGAAAGCACAGATACGCAGTATTTT	CASSLDGESTDTQYF
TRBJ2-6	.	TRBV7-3	TGTGCCAGCAGCGGTGGGGACGCCGGGGCCAACGTCCTGACTTTC	CASSGGDAGANVLTF
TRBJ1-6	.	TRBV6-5	TGTGCCAGCAGTGGGGGACGCTCCGGGTCACCCCTCCACTTT	CASSGGRSGSPLHF
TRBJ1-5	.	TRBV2	TGTGCCAGCACCGAGTCCTTAGGATCGGGTGTGCGGCCCCAGCATTTT	CASTESLGSGVRPQHF
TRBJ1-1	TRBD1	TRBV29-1	TGCAGCGCGGGACAGGGGGCAGGAGAAGCTTTCTTT	CSAGQGAGEAFF
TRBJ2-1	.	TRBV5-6	TGTGCCAGCAGCATGGGACGGTCCGAGCAGTTCTTC	CASSMGRSEQFF
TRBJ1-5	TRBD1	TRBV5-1	TGCGCCAGCAGCTTCGGGACAGCTAATCAGCCCCAGCATTTT	CASSFGTANQPQHF
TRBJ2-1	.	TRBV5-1	TGCGCCAGCAGCTGGAGCTACAATGAGCAGTTCTTC	CASSWSYNEQFF
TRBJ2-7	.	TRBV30	TGTGCCTGGAGCAGGGACCACGAGCAGTACTTC	CAWSRDHEQYF